These T cell receptor beta chains were read from a single sample in a study of CD8 T cells in ankylosing spondylitis. TCRdb processed the 5' RACE reads anew with MiXCR; each CDR3 protein has one entry. Of a few hundred thousand distinct CDR3 sequences detected, less than 25% appear once; the ten largest clones hold about 3.7%. Specimen: blood, either unsorted or a sorted T cell fraction (not recorded which). These receptor sequences come from a female donor with ankylosing spondylitis or in good health (not recorded which). CDR3s include the opening cysteine and the closing phenylalanine or tryptophan. A D gene is named only where the DNA matches it firmly. A clone size is listed for some rows: how often the clone was seen (once, few, many), or a class if it is expanded.

j_call v_call d_call clone_size cdr3_nt cdr3_aa
TRBJ2-3 TRBV13 . few TGTGCCAGCAGTCTATGGAACAGGGAACCAACAGATACGCAGTATTTT CASSLWNREPTDTQYF
TRBJ2-2 TRBV20-1 . . TGCAGTGCTGGTCCCCCAGGGCCGAGTACCGGGGAGCTGTTTTTT CSAGPPGPSTGELFF
TRBJ1-1 TRBV29-1 . many TGCAGCGTTCGGAGGCAAGTCGGTTTCTTT CSVRRQVGFF
TRBJ1-5 TRBV18 . . TGTGCCAGCTCACCCCAGCCAGATCAGCCCCAGCATTTT CASSPQPDQPQHF
TRBJ2-7 TRBV20-1 . many TGCAGTGCTACACAGGGCGGCCTATACGAGCAGTACTTC CSATQGGLYEQYF
TRBJ1-1 TRBV30 . . TGTGCCTGGAGTTCAACTATAGGCACTGAAGCTTTCTTT CAWSSTIGTEAFF
TRBJ1-1 TRBV6-1 . few TGTGCCAGCAGCCAATCCCGGATCTTTTACGGGAACACTGAAGCTTTCTTT CASSQSRIFYGNTEAFF
TRBJ2-1 TRBV11-3 TRBD2 . TGTGCCAGCAGCTTAGTACTAGCGGGAGACTACAATGAGCAGTTCTTC CASSLVLAGDYNEQFF
TRBJ2-7 TRBV6-1 . few TGTGCCAGCAGTGACGAGCGGAGGTACGAGCAGTACTTC CASSDERRYEQYF
TRBJ2-5 TRBV28 . . TGTGCCAGCAGTTCCGGGTCCTGGGGGCAAGAGACCCAGTACTTC CASSSGSWGQETQYF
TRBJ2-3 TRBV2 TRBD2 many TGTGCCAGCAGTGGGGACTACACAGATACGCAGTATTTT CASSGDYTDTQYF